The next 11 T cell receptor beta chains were all read from a single sample in a study of CD8+CD57+ T cells in acquired aplastic anemia. Genomic DNA was employed as the template in profiling TCR beta VDJ and CDR3. TCRdb re-called the reads through MiXCR, storing one row per CDR3 protein. The sample includes under 200,000 distinct CDR3 sequences, about 48% of them seen just once. The source material was sorted CD4+, CD8+, or CD8+CD57+ T cells (not recorded which) from PBMCs. The receptors were gathered from a human donor in good health.

This clonotype has more than one count but fewer than ten. This sequence joins TRBV25-1 and TRBJ1-1, with D perhaps TRBD1 (6 bases). The CDR3 sequence is 15 residues long. V lost 4 bases, J lost 0 bases, and 12 bases lay in between. The germline gives CDR1 MGHDK, CDR2 SYGVNS. The CDR3 spells CASSARGPVNTEAFF. The CDR3 DNA reads TGTGCCAGCAGTGCTCGGGGGCCGGTGAACACTGAAGCTTTCTTT.

The chain combines TRBV4-1 with TRBJ2-7, with D perhaps given as TRBD1 or TRBD2 (5 bases each). In germline, CDR1 is MGHRA, CDR2 YSYEKL. The CDR3 has 14 residues. The V end was cut by 2 bases, the J end by 2 bases, with 10 bases between. DNA for the CDR3: TGCGCCAGCAGCCAATATGAGGGGACCTACGAGCAGTACTTC. As protein: CASSQYEGTYEQYF.

This chain joins TRBV10-3 and TRBJ1-1, with D uncertain. V was shortened by 2 bases and J by 1 base, with 8 bases between the two germline ends. Germline values: CDR1 ENHRY, CDR2 SYGVKD. There are 14 residues in the CDR3. This CDR3 is CAISEATGNTEAFF. The CDR3 DNA reads as TGTGCCATCAGTGAGGCGACGGGGAACACTGAAGCTTTCTTT.

Many counts were recorded for this clonotype. This sequence joins TRBV20-1 and TRBJ2-7, with a tentative D call TRBD2 (5 bases). The ends were cut back, 3 bases at V and 2 bases at J, with 8 bases in the middle. The CDR3 is made up of 12 amino acids. CDR1 and CDR2 (germline): DFQATT, SNEGSKA (reference sequence). CDR3 nucleotides: TGCAGTGCTAGTTCGCGGGCCTACGAGCAGTACTTC. Protein: CSASSRAYEQYF.

This clonotype was counted only a few times. The chain links TRBV7-6 to TRBJ2-7; D is undetermined. This CDR3 comprises 12 residues. CDR1 SGHVS and CDR2 FNYEAQ come from the germline V gene. Trimming took off 4 bases at V and 6 bases at J, with 10 bases between the two ends. CDR3 DNA: TGTGCCAGCAGCTCCACGCCACTCGAGCAGTACTTC. Residues: CASSSTPLEQYF.

Note on this clonotype: A read error may produce the germline difference seen at one junction end. The chain is built from TRBV20-1 and TRBJ1-2; no definite D call. CDR3 length: 11 residues. The germline CDR1 and CDR2 sequences are DFQATT and SNEGSKA (reference sequence). The CDR3 DNA is TGCAGTGCTGGACGGATCGACGGCTGCACCTTC. Encoded protein: CSAGRIDGCTF.

In this sample, this clonotype turned up a few times. A much more abundant neighbour one base away suggests this may be a read error. This CDR3 fails to terminate in the conserved phenylalanine or tryptophan, so it likely reflects a read error. V usage is TRBV12-3 or TRBV12-4 and J usage is TRBJ2-7; a weak D match, TRBD1 (6 bases). CDR3 length: 15 residues. V was trimmed by 5 bases and J by 0 bases, leaving 14 bases between them. The CDR3 region has the DNA TGTGCCAGCAGTACAAACCAGGGGAGCTCCTACGAGCAGTACCTC. Translated: CASSTNQGSSYEQYL.

This clonotype was seen at least ten times. Written as DNA, the CDR3 is TGCAGTGCTAGGGCACGCGGGGGCTCCACAGATACGCAGTATTTT. Amino acids: CSARARGGSTDTQYF. The V gene is TRBV20-1, the J gene TRBJ2-3; a weak D match, TRBD2 (7 bases). Germline V gives CDR1 DFQATT, CDR2 SNEGSKA (reference sequence). V was pared by 3 bases and J by 2 bases, with 15 bases between. The CDR3 consists of 15 residues.

This clonotype was found many times. The chain has TRBV11-2 and TRBJ2-5; D ambiguous. Germline V gives CDR1 SGHAT, CDR2 FQNNGV. V lost 2 bases, J lost 5 bases, and 3 bases lay in between. The CDR3 sequence is 11 residues long. CDR3 protein: CASSLLETQYF. The CDR3 bases are TGTGCCAGCAGCTTATTGGAGACCCAGTACTTC.

Notes on this clonotype: This may come from a read error, since a much larger clone is one base off. The chain uses TRBV12-3 or TRBV12-4 and TRBJ2-7; TRBD1 matches 8 bases. CDR3 size: 16 residues. The CDR3 spells CASSKSGGSSHYAQYF. The CDR3 nucleotides are TGTGCCAGCAGTAAATCAGGGGGCTCTTCCCACTACGCGCAGTACTTC.

This clonotype was detected a few times. V and J are TRBV3-1 and TRBJ2-6; D gene unclear. Trimming shortened V by 1 base and J by 3 bases, and 4 bases separated the two germline ends. Germline V gives CDR1 LGHDT, CDR2 YNNKEL (reference sequence). The CDR3 is 14 amino acids. In nucleotides, the CDR3 is TGTGCCAGCAGCCAAGTCGGTGGGGCCAACGTCCTGACTTTC. This codes for CASSQVGGANVLTF.